This paragraph covers one TCR beta chain sequence. These data are taken from a study of blood T cell repertoires in COVID-19. For the study at large: Material from acute and convalescent COVID-19 was sourced from the United States, Italy and Spain.

V was trimmed by 1 base and J by 9 bases, leaving 6 bases between them. This CDR3 contains 11 residues. Germline CDR1 and CDR2: SEHNR and FQNEAQ (reference sequence). Living in 24 US areas, the participants were between 18 and 89 years of age. Cohort assignment relied on participant-reported clinical history. Repertoires were generated with immunoSEQ multiplex PCR, while TCRdb's copy carries only in-frame clones and drops some. The sample includes about 180,000 clones, roughly 82% of them seen just once. The material sequenced was PBMCs or T cells enriched from blood (not recorded which). The sequence was collected from a man in his fifties who had recovered from COVID-19. The V gene is TRBV7-9, the J gene TRBJ1-1; D might be TRBD1 (5 bases). CDR3 region: CASSLEGQAFF. DNA for the CDR3: TGTGCCAGCAGCTTAGAGGGGCAAGCTTTCTTT.